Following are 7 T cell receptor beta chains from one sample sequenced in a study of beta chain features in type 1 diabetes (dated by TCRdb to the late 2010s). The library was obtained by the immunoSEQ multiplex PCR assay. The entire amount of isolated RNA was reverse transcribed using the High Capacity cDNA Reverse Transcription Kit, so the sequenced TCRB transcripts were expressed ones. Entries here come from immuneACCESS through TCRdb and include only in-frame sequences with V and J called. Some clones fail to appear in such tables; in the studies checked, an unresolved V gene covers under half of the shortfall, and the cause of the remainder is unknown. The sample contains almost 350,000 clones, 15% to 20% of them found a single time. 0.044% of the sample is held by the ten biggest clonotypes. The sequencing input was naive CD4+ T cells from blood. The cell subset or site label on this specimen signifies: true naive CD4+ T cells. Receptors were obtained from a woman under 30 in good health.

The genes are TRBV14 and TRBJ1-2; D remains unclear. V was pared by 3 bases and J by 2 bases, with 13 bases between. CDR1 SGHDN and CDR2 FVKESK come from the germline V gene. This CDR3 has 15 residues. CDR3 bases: TGTGCCAGCAGCCAGGAGGGATTCATAAACTATGGCTACACCTTC. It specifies CASSQEGFINYGYTF.

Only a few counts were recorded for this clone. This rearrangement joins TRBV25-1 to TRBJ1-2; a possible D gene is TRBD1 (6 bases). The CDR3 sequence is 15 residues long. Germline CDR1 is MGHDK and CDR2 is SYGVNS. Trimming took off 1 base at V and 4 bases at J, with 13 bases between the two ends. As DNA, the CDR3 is TGTGCCAGCAGTGAATCCTCCAGGGGAATCTATGGCTACACCTTC. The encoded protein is CASSESSRGIYGYTF.

The DNA for the CDR3 is TGTGCCAGCAGTGAAGAAGGGGGTCAGCCCCAGCATTTT. It yields the protein CASSEEGGQPQHF. The chain couples TRBV2 to TRBJ1-5; D is perhaps TRBD1 (6 bases). The CDR3 sequence is 13 residues long. CDR1 and CDR2 from the germline V gene are SNHLY and FYNNEI. Trimming removed 1 base at V and 6 bases at J, with 7 bases between.

CDR3 nucleotide sequence: TGTGCCAGCAGTAAGACAGGGTCCTCCTACGAGCAGTACTTC. This gives the protein CASSKTGSSYEQYF. The chain recombines TRBV6-6 with TRBJ2-7; TRBD1 matches 7 bases. Germline values: CDR1 MNHNY, CDR2 SVGAGI (reference sequence). The CDR3 extends over 14 amino acids. The junction had 4 bases not matched to a gene; V was cut back by 5 bases and J by 0 bases.

In DNA, the CDR3 is TGTGCCAGCTCACCAAAGGGAGGGAGTATGACCTACGAGCAGTACTTC. The encoded protein is CASSPKGGSMTYEQYF. The J gene is TRBJ2-7, the V gene TRBV18, with 7 bases identical to TRBD2. Germline V CDR1 and CDR2: KGHSH, LQKENI. V lost 2 bases to trimming and J lost 2 bases; unmatched junction nucleotides: 9. The CDR3 covers 16 residues.

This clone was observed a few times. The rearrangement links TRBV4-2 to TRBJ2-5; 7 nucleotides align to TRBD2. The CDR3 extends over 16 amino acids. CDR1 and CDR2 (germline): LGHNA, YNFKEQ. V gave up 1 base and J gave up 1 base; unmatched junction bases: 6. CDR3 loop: CASSQAAGRVQETQYF. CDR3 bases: TGTGCCAGCAGCCAAGCCGCGGGGAGGGTCCAAGAGACCCAGTACTTC.

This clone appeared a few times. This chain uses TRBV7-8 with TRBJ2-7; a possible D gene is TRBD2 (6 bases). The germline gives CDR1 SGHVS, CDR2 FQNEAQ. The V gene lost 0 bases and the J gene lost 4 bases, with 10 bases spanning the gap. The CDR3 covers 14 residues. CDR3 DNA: TGTGCCAGCAGCTTAGCGGGGGGAGTTTACGAGCAGTACTTC. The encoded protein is CASSLAGGVYEQYF.